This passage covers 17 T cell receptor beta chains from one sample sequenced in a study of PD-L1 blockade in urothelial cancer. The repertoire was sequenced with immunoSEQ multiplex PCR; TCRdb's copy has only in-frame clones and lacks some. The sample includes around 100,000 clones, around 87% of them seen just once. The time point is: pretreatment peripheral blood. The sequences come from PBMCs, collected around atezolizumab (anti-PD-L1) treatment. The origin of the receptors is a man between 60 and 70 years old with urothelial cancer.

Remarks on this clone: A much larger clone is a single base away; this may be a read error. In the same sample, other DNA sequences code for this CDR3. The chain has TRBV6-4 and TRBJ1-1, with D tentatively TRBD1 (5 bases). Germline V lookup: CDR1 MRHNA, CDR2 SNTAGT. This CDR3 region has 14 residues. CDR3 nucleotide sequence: TGTGCCAGCAGCCCGACAGTGGAGAACACTGAAGCTTTTTTT. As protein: CASSPTVENTEAFF.

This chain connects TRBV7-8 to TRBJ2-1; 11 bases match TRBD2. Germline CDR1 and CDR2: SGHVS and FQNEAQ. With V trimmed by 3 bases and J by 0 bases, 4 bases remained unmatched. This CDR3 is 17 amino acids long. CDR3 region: CASSFSTSGSSYNEQFF. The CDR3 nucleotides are TGTGCCAGCAGCTTTTCAACTAGCGGGAGCTCCTACAATGAGCAGTTCTTC.

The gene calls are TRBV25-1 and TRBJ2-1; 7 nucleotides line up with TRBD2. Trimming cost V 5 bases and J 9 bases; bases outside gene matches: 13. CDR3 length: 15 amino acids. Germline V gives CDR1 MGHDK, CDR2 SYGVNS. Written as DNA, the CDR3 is TGTGCCAGCAGTCTCCAGACTAGCCCCGACGGTGAGCAGTTCTTC. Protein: CASSLQTSPDGEQFF. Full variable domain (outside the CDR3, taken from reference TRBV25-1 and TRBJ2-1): EADIYQTPRYLVIGTGKKITLECSQTMGHDKMYWYQQDPGMELHLIHYSYGVNSTEKGDLSSESTVSRIRTEHFPLTLESARPSHTSQYLCASSLQTSPDGEQFFGPGTRLTVL.

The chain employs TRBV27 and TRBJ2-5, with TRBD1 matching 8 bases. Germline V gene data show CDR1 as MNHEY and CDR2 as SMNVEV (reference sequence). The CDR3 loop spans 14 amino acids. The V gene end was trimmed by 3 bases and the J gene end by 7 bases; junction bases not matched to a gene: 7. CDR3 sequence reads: CASSFDTGGLTQYF. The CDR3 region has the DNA TGTGCCAGCAGTTTTGATACAGGGGGGTTGACCCAGTACTTC.

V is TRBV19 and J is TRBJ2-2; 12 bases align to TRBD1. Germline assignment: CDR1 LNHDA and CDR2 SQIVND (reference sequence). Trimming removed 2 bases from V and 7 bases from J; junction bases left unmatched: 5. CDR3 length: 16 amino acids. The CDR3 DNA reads TGTGCCAGTAGTATATCTGGGACAGGGGGCTTCGGGGAGCTGTTTTTT. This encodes CASSISGTGGFGELFF.

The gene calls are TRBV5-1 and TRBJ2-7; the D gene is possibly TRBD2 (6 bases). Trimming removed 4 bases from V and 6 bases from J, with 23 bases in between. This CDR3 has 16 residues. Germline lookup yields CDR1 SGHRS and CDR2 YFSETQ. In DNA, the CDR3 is TGCGCCAGCAGCGACTACAGCGGTGTTTTGGGGGGCGAGCAGTACTTC. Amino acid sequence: CASSDYSGVLGGEQYF.

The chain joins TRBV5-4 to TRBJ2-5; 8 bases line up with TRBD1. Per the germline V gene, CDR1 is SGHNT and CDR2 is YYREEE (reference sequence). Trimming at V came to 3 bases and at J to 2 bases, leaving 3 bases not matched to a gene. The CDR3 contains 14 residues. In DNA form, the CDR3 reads TGTGCCAGCAGCTGGGGGACAGGTCAAGAGACCCAGTACTTC. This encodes CASSWGTGQETQYF.

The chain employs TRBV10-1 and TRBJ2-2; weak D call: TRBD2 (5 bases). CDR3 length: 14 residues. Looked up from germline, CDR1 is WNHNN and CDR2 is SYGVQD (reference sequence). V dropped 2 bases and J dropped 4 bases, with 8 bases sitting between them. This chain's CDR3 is CASSEEGLTGELFF. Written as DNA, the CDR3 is TGCGCCAGCAGTGAGGAGGGCCTCACCGGGGAGCTGTTTTTT.

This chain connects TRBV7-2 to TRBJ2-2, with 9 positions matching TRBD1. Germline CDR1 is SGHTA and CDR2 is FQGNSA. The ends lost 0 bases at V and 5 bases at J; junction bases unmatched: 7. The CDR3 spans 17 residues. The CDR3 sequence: CASSLAGTGRSTGELFF. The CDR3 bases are TGTGCCAGCAGCTTAGCCGGGACAGGGAGATCGACCGGGGAGCTGTTTTTT.

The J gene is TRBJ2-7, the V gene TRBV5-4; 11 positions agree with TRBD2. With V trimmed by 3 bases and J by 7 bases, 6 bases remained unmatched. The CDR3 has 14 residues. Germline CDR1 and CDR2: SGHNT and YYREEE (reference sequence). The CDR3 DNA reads TGTGCCAGCAGCTCAGTAGCGGGGGGGGATGAGCAGTACTTC. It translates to CASSSVAGGDEQYF.

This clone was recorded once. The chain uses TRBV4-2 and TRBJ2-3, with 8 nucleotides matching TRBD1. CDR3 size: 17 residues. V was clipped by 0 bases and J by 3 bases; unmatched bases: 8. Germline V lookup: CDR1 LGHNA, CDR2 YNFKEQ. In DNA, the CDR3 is TGTGCCAGCAGCCAAGATCTCCAGGGGGCAGGTACAGATACGCAGTATTTT. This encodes CASSQDLQGAGTDTQYF.

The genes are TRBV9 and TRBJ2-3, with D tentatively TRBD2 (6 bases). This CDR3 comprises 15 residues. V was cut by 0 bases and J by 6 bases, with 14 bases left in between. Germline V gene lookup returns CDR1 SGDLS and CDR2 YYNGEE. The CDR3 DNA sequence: TGTGCCAGCAGCGTAGGAAGGTGGGGGGAGGATACGCAGTATTTT. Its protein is CASSVGRWGEDTQYF.

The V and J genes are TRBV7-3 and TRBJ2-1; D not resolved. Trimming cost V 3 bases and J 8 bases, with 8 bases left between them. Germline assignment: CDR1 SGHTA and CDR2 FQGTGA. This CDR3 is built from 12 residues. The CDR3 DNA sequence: TGTGCCAGCAGCTTTGGAGTGGATGAGCAGTTCTTC. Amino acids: CASSFGVDEQFF.

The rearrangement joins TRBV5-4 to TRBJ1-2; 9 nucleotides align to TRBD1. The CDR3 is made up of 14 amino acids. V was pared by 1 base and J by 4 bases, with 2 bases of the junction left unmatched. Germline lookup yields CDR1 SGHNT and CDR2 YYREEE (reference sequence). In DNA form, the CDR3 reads TGTGCCAGCAGCTTGCAGACAGGGGGCTATGGCTACACCTTC. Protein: CASSLQTGGYGYTF. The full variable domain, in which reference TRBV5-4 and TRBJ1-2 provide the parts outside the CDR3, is ETGVTQSPTHLIKTRGQQVTLRCSSQSGHNTVSWYQQALGQGPQFIFQYYREEENGRGNFPPRFSGLQFPNYSSELNVNALELDDSALYLCASSLQTGGYGYTFGSGTRLTVV.

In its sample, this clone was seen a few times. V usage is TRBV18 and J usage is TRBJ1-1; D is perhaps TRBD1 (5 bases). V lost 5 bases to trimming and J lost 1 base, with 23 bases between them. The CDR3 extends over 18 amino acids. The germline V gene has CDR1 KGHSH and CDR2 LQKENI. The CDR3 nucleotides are TGTGCCAGCTCAGTTCGGGAGGGAGGGGTTTTTGAGAACACTGAAGCTTTCTTT. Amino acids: CASSVREGGVFENTEAFF.

The CDR3: CASSAQGRAFF. The CDR3 DNA reads TGTGCCAGCAGCGCTCAGGGTCGAGCTTTCTTT. The chain carries TRBV16 and TRBJ1-1; D is perhaps TRBD1 (5 bases). V lost 5 bases to trimming and J lost 10 bases, with 11 bases between them. The CDR3 spans 11 residues. Looked up from germline, CDR1 is KGHSY and CDR2 is FQNENV.

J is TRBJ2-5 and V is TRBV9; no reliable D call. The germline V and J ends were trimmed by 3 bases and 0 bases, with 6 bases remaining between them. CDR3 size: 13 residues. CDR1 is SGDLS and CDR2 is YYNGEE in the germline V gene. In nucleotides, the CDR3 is TGTGCCAGCAGCGAGAGCGACCAAGAGACCCAGTACTTC. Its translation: CASSESDQETQYF.